Described below is a single TCR beta chain sequence and its context. This CDR3 spans 15 amino acids. Researchers drew on roughly 84 million PBMCs for genomic DNA from unsorted samples. 300 ng DNA, 25,000 to 35,000 T cell genomes, went into unsorted PBMC replicate PCRs. Sequenced by immunoSEQ multiplex PCR; TCRdb stores in-frame clones only, minus some. Of approximately 500,000 clones listed, approximately 82% are singletons. The record originates from a study of shared clonotypes between healthy human individuals. This receptor was obtained from a woman between 35 and 50 years old in good health. Some clones in this sample may be carry-over from other donors' samples. The chain has TRBV7-5 and TRBJ2-5. TRBV7-5 is a pseudogene. The specimen was PBMCs. CDR3 amino acids: CVRSSPRRKQETQYF. CDR3 bases: TGTGTCAGAAGCTCCCCCCGTAGGAAGCAAGAGACCCAGTACTTC.